The sequence of this TCR beta chain was determined in a study of blood T cell repertoires in COVID-19. Study information: T cells, B-cell-depleted T cells, or PBMCs supplied cDNA or gDNA.

The CDR3 runs 16 residues. Looked up from germline, CDR1 is SGHRS and CDR2 is YFSETQ. V gave up 0 bases and J gave up 7 bases; unmatched junction bases: 6. Original handling: Counts of nucleated cells, estimated from reference gene primer amplification, were obtained. Clones were sequenced by immunoSEQ multiplex PCR, and TCRdb holds only the in-frame ones, with some missing. That table is the source of V, J and clone size, and D and trimming were worked out from the DNA. The sample holds some 150,000 clones; 81% are singletons and the top ten take 8% to 9.5%. This chain joins TRBV5-1 and TRBJ2-1; 11 bases match TRBD2. Material for sequencing was peripheral blood. The sequence was obtained from an older woman with active or convalescent COVID-19. The CDR3 region is CASSLDGSGRGNEQFF. CDR3 DNA: TGCGCCAGCAGCTTGGATGGTAGCGGGAGGGGGAATGAGCAGTTCTTC.